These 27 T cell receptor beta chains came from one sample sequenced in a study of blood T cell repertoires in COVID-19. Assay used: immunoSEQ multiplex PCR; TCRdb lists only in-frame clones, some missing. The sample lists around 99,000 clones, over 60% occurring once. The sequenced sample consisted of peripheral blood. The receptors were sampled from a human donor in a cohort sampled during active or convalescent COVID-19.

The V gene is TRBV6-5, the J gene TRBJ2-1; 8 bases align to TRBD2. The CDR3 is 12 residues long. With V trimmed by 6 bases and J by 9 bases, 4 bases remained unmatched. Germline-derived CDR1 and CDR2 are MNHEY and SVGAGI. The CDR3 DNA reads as TGTGCCAGCAGCCGACTAGCGTTTGAGCAGTTCTTC. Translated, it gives CASSRLAFEQFF.

The CDR3 bases are TGTGCCACCAGTGATAGTCGGGGTCTCAAAGAGACCCAGTACTTC. This sequence encodes CATSDSRGLKETQYF. The rearrangement joins TRBV24-1 to TRBJ2-5; TRBD2 is a possible D gene (5 bases). CDR3 size: 15 residues. CDR1 is KGHDR and CDR2 is SFDVKD in the germline V gene. V lost 3 bases, J lost 3 bases, and 13 bases lay in between.

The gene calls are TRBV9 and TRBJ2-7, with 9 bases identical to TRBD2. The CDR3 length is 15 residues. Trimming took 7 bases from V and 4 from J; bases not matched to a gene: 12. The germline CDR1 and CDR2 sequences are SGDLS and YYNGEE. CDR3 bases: TGTGCCAGCTCCCCAGGAGCGGGGGGATTGTACGAGCAGTACTTC. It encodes CASSPGAGGLYEQYF.

The chain's CDR3 is CASRLARGQETQYF. The CDR3 DNA sequence: TGTGCCAGCAGACTAGCGCGGGGGCAAGAGACCCAGTACTTC. The chain recombines TRBV2 with TRBJ2-5; 7 bases map to TRBD2. CDR3 length: 14 amino acids. V was pared by 6 bases and J by 2 bases, with 6 bases of the junction left unmatched. Per germline, CDR1 SNHLY and CDR2 FYNNEI.

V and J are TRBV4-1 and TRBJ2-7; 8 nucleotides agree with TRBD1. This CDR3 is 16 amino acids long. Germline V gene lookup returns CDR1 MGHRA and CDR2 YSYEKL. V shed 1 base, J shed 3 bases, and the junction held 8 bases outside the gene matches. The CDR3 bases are TGCGCCAGCAGCCAAGGCCCCGGGACAGGCTACTACGAGCAGTACTTC. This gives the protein CASSQGPGTGYYEQYF.

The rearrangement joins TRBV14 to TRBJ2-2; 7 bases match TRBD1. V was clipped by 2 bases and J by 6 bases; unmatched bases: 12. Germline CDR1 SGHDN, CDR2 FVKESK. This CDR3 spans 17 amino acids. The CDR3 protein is CASSQSAQGRMAGELFF. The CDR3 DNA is TGTGCCAGCAGCCAATCAGCACAGGGGCGTATGGCCGGGGAGCTGTTTTTT.

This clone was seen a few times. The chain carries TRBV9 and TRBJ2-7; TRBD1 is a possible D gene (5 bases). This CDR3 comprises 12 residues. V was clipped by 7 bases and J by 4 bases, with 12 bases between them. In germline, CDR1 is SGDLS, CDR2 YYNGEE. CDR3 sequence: CASGPAGYEQYF. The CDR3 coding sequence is TGTGCCAGCGGCCCAGCAGGGTACGAGCAGTACTTC.

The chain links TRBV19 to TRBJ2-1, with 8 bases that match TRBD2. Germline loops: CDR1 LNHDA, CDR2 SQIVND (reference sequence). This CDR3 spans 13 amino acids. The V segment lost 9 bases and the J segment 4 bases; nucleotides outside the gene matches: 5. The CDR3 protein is CASRAGGYNEQFF. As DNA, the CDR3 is TGTGCCAGCCGGGCGGGAGGTTACAATGAGCAGTTCTTC.

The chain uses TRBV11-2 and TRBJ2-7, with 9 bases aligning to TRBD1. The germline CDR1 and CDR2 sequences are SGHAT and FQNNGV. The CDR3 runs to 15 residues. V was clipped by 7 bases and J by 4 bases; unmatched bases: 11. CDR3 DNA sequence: TGTGCCAGCAACTCCACAGGGACAGGGAAGTACGAGCAGTACTTC. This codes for CASNSTGTGKYEQYF.

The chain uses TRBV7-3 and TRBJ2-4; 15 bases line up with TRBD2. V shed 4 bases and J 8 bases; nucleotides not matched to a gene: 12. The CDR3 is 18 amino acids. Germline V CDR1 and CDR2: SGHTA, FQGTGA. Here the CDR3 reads CASSSPNGLAGGPHIQYF. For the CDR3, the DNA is TGTGCCAGCAGCTCTCCAAACGGACTAGCGGGAGGGCCCCACATTCAGTACTTC.

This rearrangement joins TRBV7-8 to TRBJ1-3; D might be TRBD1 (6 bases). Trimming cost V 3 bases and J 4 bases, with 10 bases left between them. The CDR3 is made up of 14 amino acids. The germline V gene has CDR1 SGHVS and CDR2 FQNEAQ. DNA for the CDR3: TGTGCCAGCAGCTTTCGGACAGACGGAAACACCATATATTTT. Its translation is CASSFRTDGNTIYF. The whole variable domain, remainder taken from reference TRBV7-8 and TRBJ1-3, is GAGVSQSPRYKVAKRGQDVALRCDPISGHVSLFWYQQALGQGPEFLTYFQNEAQLDKSGLPSDRFFAERPEGSVSTLKIQRTQQEDSAVYLCASSFRTDGNTIYFGEGSWLTVV.

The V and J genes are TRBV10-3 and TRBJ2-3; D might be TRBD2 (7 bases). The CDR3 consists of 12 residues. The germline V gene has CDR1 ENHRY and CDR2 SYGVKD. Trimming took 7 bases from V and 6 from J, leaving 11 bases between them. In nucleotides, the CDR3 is TGTGCCATCAAGGGGGAGGGGGATACGCAGTATTTT. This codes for CAIKGEGDTQYF.

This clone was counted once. CDR3 sequence reads: CASSMWGPPPEQFF. The CDR3 DNA reads TGCGCCAGCAGTATGTGGGGGCCGCCCCCTGAGCAGTTCTTC. The chain links TRBV5-1 to TRBJ2-1; tentative D call: TRBD1 (6 bases). Trimming pared 5 bases from V and 9 bases from J, leaving 18 bases between. The CDR3 loop spans 14 amino acids. In germline, CDR1 is SGHRS, CDR2 YFSETQ.

CDR3 coding DNA: TGTGCCAGCAGCTTCCAGGGGGCTCGGGGAAACACCATATATTTT. The encoded protein is CASSFQGARGNTIYF. V gene TRBV11-2 combines with J gene TRBJ1-3, with 8 positions matching TRBD1. The germline gives CDR1 SGHAT, CDR2 FQNNGV. After removal of 3 bases from V and 4 bases from J, the junction contained 5 bases not matched to a gene. The CDR3 runs 15 residues.

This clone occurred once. CDR3 sequence reads: CASSPLAGGGETQYF. The CDR3 DNA reads TGTGCCAGCTCACCACTGGCGGGAGGCGGTGAGACCCAGTACTTC. The genes are TRBV18 and TRBJ2-5, with 8 bases aligning to TRBD2. The CDR3 has 15 amino acids. The trim removed 1 base at V and 5 bases at J, leaving 6 bases unmatched. Germline V gene sequence: CDR1 KGHSH, CDR2 LQKENI.

The CDR3 protein is CASSIGTGPYGYTF. CDR3 DNA: TGTGCCAGTAGTATAGGAACAGGGCCGTATGGCTACACCTTC. The gene calls are TRBV19 and TRBJ1-2, with D tentatively TRBD1 (6 bases). V lost 1 base and J lost 5, with 11 bases in between. The CDR3 extends over 14 amino acids. Germline V CDR1 and CDR2: LNHDA, SQIVND (reference sequence).

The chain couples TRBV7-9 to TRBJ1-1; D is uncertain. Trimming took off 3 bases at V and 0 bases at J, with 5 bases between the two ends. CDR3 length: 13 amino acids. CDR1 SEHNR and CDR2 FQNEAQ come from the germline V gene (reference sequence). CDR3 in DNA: TGTGCCAGCAGCTTTTCTGTGAACACTGAAGCTTTCTTT. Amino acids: CASSFSVNTEAFF.

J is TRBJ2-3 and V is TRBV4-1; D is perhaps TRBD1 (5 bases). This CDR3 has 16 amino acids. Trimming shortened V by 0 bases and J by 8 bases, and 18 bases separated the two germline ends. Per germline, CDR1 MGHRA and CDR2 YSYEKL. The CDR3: CASSQDWGPSRGTQYF. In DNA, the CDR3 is TGCGCCAGCAGCCAAGACTGGGGCCCGTCACGCGGTACGCAGTATTTT.

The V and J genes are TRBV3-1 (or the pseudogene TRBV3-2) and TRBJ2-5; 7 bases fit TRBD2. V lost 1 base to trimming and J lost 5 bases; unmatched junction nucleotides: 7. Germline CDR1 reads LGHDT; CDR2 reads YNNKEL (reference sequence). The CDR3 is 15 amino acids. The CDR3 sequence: CASSQVVSGGETQYF. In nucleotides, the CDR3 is TGTGCCAGCAGCCAAGTCGTCTCCGGGGGGGAGACCCAGTACTTC.

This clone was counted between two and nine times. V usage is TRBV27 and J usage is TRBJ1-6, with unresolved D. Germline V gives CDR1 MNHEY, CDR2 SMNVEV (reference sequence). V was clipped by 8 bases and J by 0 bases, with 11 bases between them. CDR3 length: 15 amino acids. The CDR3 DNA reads TGTGCCAGCGGAGATTCAAGCTCCTATAATTCACCCCTCCACTTT. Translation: CASGDSSSYNSPLHF.

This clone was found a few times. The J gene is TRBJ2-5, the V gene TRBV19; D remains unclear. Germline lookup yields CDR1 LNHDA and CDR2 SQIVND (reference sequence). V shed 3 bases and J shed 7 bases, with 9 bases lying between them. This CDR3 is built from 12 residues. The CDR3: CASSIPAGTQYF. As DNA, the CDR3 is TGTGCCAGTAGTATTCCTGCCGGGACCCAGTACTTC.

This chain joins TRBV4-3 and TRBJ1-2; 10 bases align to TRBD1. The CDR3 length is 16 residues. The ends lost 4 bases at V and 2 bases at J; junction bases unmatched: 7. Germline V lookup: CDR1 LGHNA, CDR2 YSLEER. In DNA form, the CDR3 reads TGCGCCAGCAGCCGAACACCGGGACAGGGGAACTATGGCTACACCTTC. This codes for CASSRTPGQGNYGYTF.

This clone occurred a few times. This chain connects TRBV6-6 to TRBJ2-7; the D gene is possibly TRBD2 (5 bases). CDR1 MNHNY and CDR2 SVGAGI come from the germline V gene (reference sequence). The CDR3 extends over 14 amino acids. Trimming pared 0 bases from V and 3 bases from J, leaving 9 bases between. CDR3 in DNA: TGTGCCAGCAGTTACTCGAGGGCCTACTACGAGCAGTACTTC. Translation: CASSYSRAYYEQYF.

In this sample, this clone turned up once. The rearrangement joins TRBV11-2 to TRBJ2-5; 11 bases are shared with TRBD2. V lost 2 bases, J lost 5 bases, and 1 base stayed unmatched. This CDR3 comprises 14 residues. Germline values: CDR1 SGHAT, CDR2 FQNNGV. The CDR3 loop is CASSLLAGGETQYF. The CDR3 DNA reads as TGTGCCAGCAGCTTATTAGCGGGGGGGGAGACCCAGTACTTC.

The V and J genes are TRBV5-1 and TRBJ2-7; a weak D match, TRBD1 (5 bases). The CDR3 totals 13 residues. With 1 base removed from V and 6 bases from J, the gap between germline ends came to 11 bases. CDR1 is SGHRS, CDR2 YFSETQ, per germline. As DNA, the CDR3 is TGCGCCAGCAGCTTGTCAGGGATGAGCGAGCAGTACTTC. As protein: CASSLSGMSEQYF.

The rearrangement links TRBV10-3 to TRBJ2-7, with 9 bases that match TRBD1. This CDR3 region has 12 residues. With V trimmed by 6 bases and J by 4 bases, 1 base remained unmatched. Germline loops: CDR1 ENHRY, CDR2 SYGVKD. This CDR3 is CAIRDRGYEQYF. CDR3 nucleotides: TGTGCCATCAGGGACAGGGGTTACGAGCAGTACTTC.

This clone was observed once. CDR3 protein: CASSLTGGVAKNIQYF. CDR3 nucleotides: TGTGCCAGCAGTTTAACGGGGGGGGTAGCCAAAAACATTCAGTACTTC. V is TRBV27 and J is TRBJ2-4; 8 nucleotides align to TRBD2. CDR3 length equals 16 residues. Germline V gene sequence: CDR1 MNHEY, CDR2 SMNVEV (reference sequence). V shed 2 bases, J shed 0 bases, and the junction held 3 bases outside the gene matches.